This T cell receptor (beta chain) was recovered during a study of T cell responses to AZD1222 COVID-19 vaccine. Sequencing was performed with immunoSEQ multiplex PCR; in TCRdb, only in-frame clones are kept and a portion is missing. The sample yields 150,000 to 200,000 clones, around 86% seen once. Trimming stripped 2 bases from V and 6 bases from J, with 14 bases between. From germline, CDR1 is SNHLY and CDR2 FYNNEI. This CDR3 is 15 amino acids long. Sequences were derived from peripheral blood, sampled on day 0 of MenACWY control vaccination. The chain has TRBV2 and TRBJ2-1, with no clear D. The TCR sequence derives from an adult in good health. The CDR3 region is CASSEWQGLSNEQFF. In DNA, the CDR3 is TGTGCCAGCAGTGAATGGCAAGGGCTGTCCAATGAGCAGTTCTTC.